This record covers a single T cell receptor (beta chain). These data originate in a study of blood T cell repertoires in COVID-19. Study information: The samples span acute and convalescent COVID-19 from the United States, Italy and Spain.

TCRdb keeps only in-frame clones here, not all; method: immunoSEQ multiplex PCR. Of 300,000 or so clones in the sample, 85% to 90% are singletons; the top ten hold roughly 2.8%. The V end was cut by 2 bases, the J end by 6 bases, with 11 bases between. CDR1 and CDR2 from the germline V gene are SEHNR and FQNEAQ (reference sequence). The CDR3 runs to 13 residues. This chain links TRBV7-9 with TRBJ2-7, with a tentative D call TRBD2 (5 bases). The sample was PBMCs or T cells enriched from blood (not recorded which). This TCR came from a woman in her 50s who had been exposed to COVID-19. Here the CDR3 DNA reads TGTGCCAGCAGCTTAAAGACGGGGAGCGAGCAGTACTTC. Encoded protein: CASSLKTGSEQYF. The full variable domain, completed using reference TRBV7-9 and TRBJ2-7, is DTGVSQNPRHKITKRGQNVTFRCDPISEHNRLYWYRQTLGQGPEFLTYFQNEAQLEKSRLLSDRFSAERPKGSFSTLEIQRTEQGDSAMYLCASSLKTGSEQYFGPGTRLTVT.